The entry below describes one T cell receptor beta chain. The data originate from a study of shared clonotypes between healthy human individuals. About the research overall: Aged between 18 and 49, the donors were two women and three men.

Unmatched junction bases numbered 9, after V lost 3 bases and J lost 6 bases. Germline values: CDR1 SGHDN, CDR2 FVKESK. The CDR3 is 16 amino acids. In the authors' workflow: Filtering of immunoSEQ junctional sequences could not match full-length read filtering. TCRdb's copy holds only in-frame clones and misses some; the assay was immunoSEQ multiplex PCR. V and J calls plus clone size are reproduced from that table; the DNA served to infer D and trimming. In the table there are a few million clones, approximately 95% of which are singletons. The V call is TRBV14, the J call TRBJ2-7; TRBD1 matches at 12 bases. Sequencing was carried out using naive CD4+ T cells from PBMCs. Subset specified: CD45RA+ positively selected. The receptor was isolated from a man younger than 35 in good health. Some clones in this sample may be carry-over from other donors' samples. This CDR3 is CASSQRSPGQGAEQYF. The DNA for the CDR3 is TGTGCCAGCAGCCAGAGGAGCCCGGGACAGGGGGCCGAGCAGTACTTC.